This TCR beta chain was sequenced for a study of cytomegalovirus exposure and HLA in healthy donors. Study observations and caveats: A list of approximately 150 TCR beta chains associated with cytomegalovirus was given. In vitro assays verified that a few CMV-associated chains recognized CMV antigens specifically.

Here immunoSEQ multiplex PCR was the method, and the copy in TCRdb shows in-frame clones only, minus some. The sample carries about 120,000 clones, about nine tenths recorded once. This CDR3 spans 15 amino acids. Per germline, CDR1 MNHEY and CDR2 SMNVEV (reference sequence). With V trimmed by 5 bases and J by 8 bases, 9 bases remained unmatched. Turning to this clone: The antigen is undetermined.

This clonotype was obtained from a man aged 18 to 30 in good health and CMV-seronegative. Sequenced sample: PBMCs. The chain joins TRBV27 to TRBJ1-1; 12 nucleotides agree with TRBD1. The CDR3: CASSADPGTGGEAFF. The DNA for the CDR3 is TGTGCCAGCAGTGCCGATCCCGGGACAGGGGGCGAAGCTTTCTTT.